The TCR beta chain described here comes from a study of CD8 T cells in ankylosing spondylitis. Regarding the study as a whole: In synovial fluid and blood from reactive arthritis, some motif variants were previously reported. Those disease-linked clones were CD8+; they were also relatively rare in peripheral blood. Apparently characteristic of ankylosing spondylitis blood was a TCR beta motif (under ten highly homologous variants). Matched ankylosing spondylitis synovial fluid reportedly showed significant enrichment of disease-linked clones.

The CDR3 runs to 14 residues. Germline V gives CDR1 SQVTM, CDR2 ANQGSEA. Deletions cut 3 bases from V and 4 bases from J, with 14 bases between. TCRdb analysed the 5' RACE reads with MiXCR anew, one entry per CDR3 protein. The repertoire includes a few hundred thousand distinct CDR3 sequences, about 7.3% of them detected once, and 13% to 15% sits in the top ten. This clonotype turned up a few times. No antigen is known for it. The TCR sequence derives from a male donor with ankylosing spondylitis. Sequenced: blood, either unsorted or a sorted T cell fraction (not recorded which). The chain combines TRBV29-1 with TRBJ2-3; tentative D call: TRBD1 (6 bases). The CDR3 protein is CSVDRGWSPDTQYF. In DNA form, the CDR3 reads TGCAGCGTTGACAGGGGATGGTCCCCAGATACGCAGTATTTT.